This T cell receptor (beta chain) was captured by sequencing in a study of blood T cell repertoires in COVID-19. Overall study context: Samples of COVID-19 (acute and convalescent) were obtained from the United States, Italy and Spain. T cells, B-cell-depleted T cells, or PBMCs supplied cDNA or gDNA.

CDR3 length: 16 residues. Germline CDR1 reads SGHDT; CDR2 reads YYEEEE. Authors' methods: Reference gene primer amplification gave nucleated cell count estimates. Generated by immunoSEQ multiplex PCR, the TCRdb table keeps only in-frame clones and is missing some. V and J calls plus clone size are reproduced from that table; the DNA served to infer D and trimming. The sample contains more than 300,000 clones, 86% of which appear only once. This clone was seen a few times. The junction does not match germline at one end; this may be a read error. The sample taken for sequencing was peripheral blood. The chain has TRBV5-6 and TRBJ2-1; 10 bases match TRBD2. The source of this sequence is a woman aged 50 to 65 with acute or convalescent COVID-19. The CDR3 sequence is CASSLGVAGGYDEQFF. The CDR3, as DNA: TGTGCCAGCAGCTTGGGGGTAGCGGGAGGCTACGATGAGCAGTTCTTC.